The next 26 T cell receptor beta chains were all read from a single sample in a study of blood T cell repertoires in COVID-19. Repertoires were generated with immunoSEQ multiplex PCR, while TCRdb's copy carries only in-frame clones and drops some. Here the sample spans tens of thousands of clones, approximately 80% being singletons. The sequenced sample was peripheral blood. The receptors here all came from an elderly man with acute or convalescent COVID-19.

This clone was observed a few times. The chain joins TRBV12-3 or TRBV12-4 to TRBJ1-1, with no clear D. CDR3 length equals 13 residues. The V and J ends lost 6 bases and 1 base respectively, with 9 bases between them. The CDR3 bases are TGTGCCAGCAGGGGCGTGGCGAACACTGAAGCTTTCTTT. Translating it yields CASRGVANTEAFF.

This chain uses TRBV9 with TRBJ2-1, with 7 nucleotides matching TRBD2. CDR1 SGDLS and CDR2 YYNGEE come from the germline V gene. This CDR3 is built from 16 residues. V shed 0 bases, J shed 8 bases, and the junction held 11 bases outside the gene matches. The CDR3 DNA reads TGTGCCAGCAGCGTAGACGGTGGCGGGAGTCTGGATGAGCAGTTCTTC. Translated, it gives CASSVDGGGSLDEQFF.

The chain links TRBV7-2 to TRBJ1-1; possible D gene TRBD1, 6 bases. The CDR3 is 12 amino acids. Looked up from germline, CDR1 is SGHTA and CDR2 is FQGNSA. V gave up 6 bases and J gave up 10 bases, with 15 bases separating them. The CDR3 nucleotides are TGTGCCAGCAGAAGGGCAGGCAGGGGAGCTTTCTTT. It translates to CASRRAGRGAFF. Together with reference TRBV7-2 and TRBJ1-1, the CDR3 gives the full variable domain: GAGVSQSPSNKVTEKGKDVELRCDPISGHTALYWYRQSLGQGLEFLIYFQGNSAPDKSGLPSDRFSAERTGGSVSTLTIQRTQQEDSAVYLCASRRAGRGAFFGQGTRLTVV.

This chain joins TRBV7-6 and TRBJ1-6; 7 bases map to TRBD1. The CDR3 is made up of 16 amino acids. V was clipped by 2 bases and J by 6 bases; unmatched bases: 7. The germline gives CDR1 SGHVS, CDR2 FNYEAQ. The CDR3 bases are TGTGCCAGCAGCTTATCCAGCGCAGGGGGTAATTCACCCCTCCACTTT. Translation: CASSLSSAGGNSPLHF.

The chain joins TRBV12-3 or TRBV12-4 to TRBJ2-1; TRBD1 is a possible D gene (6 bases). The CDR3 is 13 amino acids. V lost 10 bases to trimming and J lost 2 bases, with 12 bases between them. CDR3 loop: CATLTGTYNEQFF. CDR3 DNA sequence: TGTGCCACCCTGACAGGTACCTACAATGAGCAGTTCTTC.

In the case of this clone: An end of the junction differs from the germline gene, which may be a read error. The rearrangement uses TRBV19 and TRBJ2-2; weak D call: TRBD2 (6 bases). The CDR3 is 14 residues long. Germline V CDR1 and CDR2: LNHDA, SQIVND (reference sequence). CDR3 in DNA: TGTGCCGGTAGGAGCGGGCAAAACACCGGGGAGCTGTTTTTT. Translating it yields CAGRSGQNTGELFF.

The chain recombines TRBV6-5 with TRBJ1-2; D possibly corresponds to TRBD1 (5 bases). The CDR3 consists of 16 residues. Trimming took 2 bases from V and 5 from J, leaving 18 bases between them. Germline loops: CDR1 MNHEY, CDR2 SVGAGI. This CDR3 is CASSYAYPPGEYGYTF. Written as DNA, the CDR3 is TGTGCCAGCAGTTACGCTTACCCCCCGGGGGAGTATGGCTACACCTTC.

This chain connects TRBV10-3 to TRBJ1-3, with 8 bases fitting TRBD1. CDR1 is ENHRY, CDR2 SYGVKD, per germline. This CDR3 is built from 14 residues. V shed 4 bases and J 7 bases; nucleotides not matched to a gene: 6. The CDR3 DNA sequence: TGTGCCATCAGTGGTGGGACAGGAATCAACACCATATATTTT. Its protein product is CAISGGTGINTIYF.

The chain is built from TRBV6-2 or TRBV6-3 and TRBJ2-5, with D possibly being TRBD2 (6 bases). The CDR3 loop spans 14 amino acids. Germline V gene sequence: CDR1 MNHEY, CDR2 SVGEGT. V lost 4 bases and J 4 bases, leaving 13 bases between the germline ends. CDR3 protein: CASSFVLARETQYF. For the CDR3, the DNA is TGTGCCAGCAGTTTTGTCCTAGCGAGAGAGACCCAGTACTTC.

This clone was observed a handful of times. This chain joins TRBV19 and TRBJ1-1; D is perhaps TRBD1 (6 bases). Germline V gives CDR1 LNHDA, CDR2 SQIVND (reference sequence). V lost 3 bases, J lost 0 bases, and 17 bases lay in between. The CDR3 totals 17 residues. CDR3 residues: CASSMIGGEFMNTEAFF. DNA for the CDR3: TGTGCCAGTAGTATGATAGGGGGGGAGTTCATGAACACTGAAGCTTTCTTT.

The V call is TRBV12-5, the J call TRBJ2-1, with 8 bases lining up with TRBD2. The CDR3 runs to 18 residues. Germline V gene sequence: CDR1 LGHNT, CDR2 FRNRAP. Germline trimming cut 0 bases from V and 4 bases from J; bases unmatched to any gene: 11. The CDR3 nucleotides are TGTGCTAGTGGTTTGGTACGGCTAGCGGGCTCGAAATACAATGAGCAGTTCTTC. This sequence encodes CASGLVRLAGSKYNEQFF.

The chain uses TRBV7-2 and TRBJ1-5, with D unclear. Germline V gene sequence: CDR1 SGHTA, CDR2 FQGNSA. V shed 5 bases and J shed 2 bases, with 13 bases lying between them. This CDR3 has 15 amino acids. CDR3 in DNA: TGTGCCAGCAGCCCAGGTTCGGGAGGCAATCAGCCCCAGCATTTT. Protein product: CASSPGSGGNQPQHF.

The count of this clone is one. V gene TRBV12-5 combines with J gene TRBJ1-4; 8 bases map to TRBD1. Unmatched junction bases numbered 14, after V lost 2 bases and J lost 0 bases. The CDR3 is 20 amino acids. Germline assignment: CDR1 LGHNT and CDR2 FRNRAP. The CDR3 DNA sequence: TGTGCTAGTGGTTTGTACCGGCTTGTGGGGGGACAGGCAACTAATGAAAAACTGTTTTTT. Amino acids: CASGLYRLVGGQATNEKLFF.

The rearrangement joins TRBV9 to TRBJ2-2; possible D gene TRBD2, 6 bases. CDR1 SGDLS and CDR2 YYNGEE come from the germline V gene. This CDR3 comprises 14 residues. Trimming removed 4 bases from V and 5 bases from J, with 12 bases in between. The CDR3 bases are TGTGCCAGCAGCACCCACGGGGGTACCGGGGAGCTGTTTTTT. Its protein product is CASSTHGGTGELFF.

The J gene is TRBJ2-7, the V gene TRBV6-2 or TRBV6-3; D is perhaps TRBD2 (5 bases). The CDR3 totals 17 residues. V shed 0 bases and J shed 0 bases, with 15 bases lying between them. The germline V gene encodes CDR1 MNHEY and CDR2 SVGEGT. CDR3 sequence: CASSYSHLRDPSYEQYF. The DNA of the CDR3 is TGTGCCAGCAGTTACTCCCATTTACGGGATCCCTCCTACGAGCAGTACTTC.

The chain carries TRBV6-5 and TRBJ1-5; 7 nucleotides agree with TRBD1. Looked up from germline, CDR1 is MNHEY and CDR2 is SVGAGI. Trimming removed 4 bases from V and 8 bases from J; junction bases left unmatched: 2. The CDR3 sequence is 12 residues long. In DNA, the CDR3 is TGTGCCAGCAGTTCCCAGGGGGAGCCCCAGCATTTT. It encodes CASSSQGEPQHF.

This clone was seen only a few times. This rearrangement joins TRBV5-1 to TRBJ2-5, with D unclear. The germline V and J ends were trimmed by 0 bases and 3 bases, with 3 bases remaining between them. Per germline, CDR1 SGHRS and CDR2 YFSETQ. This CDR3 region has 12 residues. CDR3 sequence (DNA): TGCGCCAGCAGCTTGGCCGAAGAGACCCAGTACTTC. Translated, it gives CASSLAEETQYF.

Concerning this clone itself: A junction boundary mismatches the germline segment, possibly from a read error. V usage is TRBV19 and J usage is TRBJ2-7; 7 positions agree with TRBD1. CDR1 LNHDA and CDR2 SQIVND come from the germline V gene (reference sequence). This CDR3 is 15 amino acids long. CDR3 region: CASSIAWGQNYEQYF. Written as DNA, the CDR3 is TGTGCCAGCAGTATAGCATGGGGACAGAACTACGAGCAGTACTTC. Based on the CDR3 plus reference TRBV19 and TRBJ2-7, the full variable domain is DGGITQSPKYLFRKEGQNVTLSCEQNLNHDAMYWYRQDPGQGLRLIYYSQIVNDFQKGDIAEGYSVSREKKESFPLTVTSAQKNPTAFYLCASSIAWGQNYEQYFGPGTRLTVT.

The V and J genes are TRBV4-1 and TRBJ2-3, with D perhaps TRBD2 (6 bases). The CDR3 length is 18 residues. V lost 1 base, J lost 1 base, and 18 bases lay in between. The germline gives CDR1 MGHRA, CDR2 YSYEKL. CDR3 bases: TGCGCCAGCAGCCAAGCCCAGGCCGTGTTAGCGGGCACAGATACGCAGTATTTT. Translated: CASSQAQAVLAGTDTQYF.

This clone occurred many times. The gene calls are TRBV4-1 and TRBJ1-4; D is unclear. Trimming shortened V by 5 bases and J by 0 bases, and 7 bases separated the two germline ends. There are 14 residues in the CDR3. Germline-derived CDR1 and CDR2 are MGHRA and YSYEKL. The CDR3 here is CASSSVATNEKLFF. Here the CDR3 DNA reads TGCGCCAGCAGCTCTGTCGCAACTAATGAAAAACTGTTTTTT.

The chain employs TRBV7-9 and TRBJ2-3; 9 positions match TRBD2. Trimming took 5 bases from V and 0 from J; bases not matched to a gene: 6. Germline CDR1 reads SEHNR; CDR2 reads FQNEAQ (reference sequence). This CDR3 spans 16 amino acids. The CDR3 bases are TGTGCCAGCAGCCCCTCTAGCGGGATTAGCACAGATACGCAGTATTTT. Protein sequence: CASSPSSGISTDTQYF.

The chain uses TRBV29-1 and TRBJ1-1, with 9 bases matching TRBD1. The CDR3 is 12 residues long. CDR1 and CDR2 from the germline V gene are SQVTM and ANQGSEA. With 3 bases clipped from V and 6 bases from J, the junction kept 2 bases outside the gene matches. CDR3 DNA sequence: TGCAGCGTTGAGGACAGGGGAGCTGAAGCTTTCTTT. Its protein is CSVEDRGAEAFF.

This clone was detected only a few times. The CDR3 DNA is TGCGCCAGCAGGGGAGGGGACATGGGCGAGCAGTACTTC. This codes for CASRGGDMGEQYF. J is TRBJ2-7 and V is TRBV5-1; D perhaps matches TRBD2 (7 bases). The germline V and J ends were trimmed by 5 bases and 6 bases, with 15 bases remaining between them. Germline V lookup: CDR1 SGHRS, CDR2 YFSETQ. The CDR3 is 13 residues long.

The chain employs TRBV6-5 and TRBJ2-3; perhaps TRBD2 as D (5 bases). CDR1 MNHEY and CDR2 SVGAGI come from the germline V gene. The length of the CDR3 is 14 residues. The V end lost 6 bases, the J end lost 4 bases, and 14 bases lay between the germline ends. This CDR3 reads CASRRVGISDTQYF. The CDR3 nucleotides read TGTGCCAGCAGGAGGGTGGGAATATCAGATACGCAGTATTTT.

V is TRBV30 and J is TRBJ1-6; D is uncertain. Trimming removed 8 bases from V and 2 bases from J, with 16 bases in between. Germline V lookup: CDR1 GTSNPN, CDR2 SVGIG (reference sequence). The length of the CDR3 is 15 residues. The CDR3, as DNA: TGTGCCCTCAGTGAACGGGGTACCTATAATTCACCCCTCCACTTT. Its translation: CALSERGTYNSPLHF.

The chain joins TRBV15 to TRBJ2-2; TRBD1 agrees at 7 bases. Per germline, CDR1 LNHNV and CDR2 YYDKDF (reference sequence). Trimming took 2 bases from V and 3 from J; bases not matched to a gene: 3. CDR3 length: 15 amino acids. CDR3 amino acids: CATSRTGVYTGELFF. CDR3 nucleotides: TGTGCCACCAGCAGAACAGGGGTGTACACCGGGGAGCTGTTTTTT. Complete variable domain (other parts from reference TRBV15 and TRBJ2-2): DAMVIQNPRYQVTQFGKPVTLSCSQTLNHNVMYWYQQKSSQAPKLLFHYYDKDFNNEADTPDNFQSRRPNTSFCFLDIRSPGLGDTAMYLCATSRTGVYTGELFFGEGSRLTVL.